One T cell receptor beta chain is described in this entry. Its antigen specificity is not known. From the cysteine through the phenylalanine, the CDR3 covers 15 amino acids. Only the protein is available. CDR1 and CDR2, per the germline V gene (reference sequence), are LGHDT and YNNKEL. These data come from a study of monozygotic twins with inflammatory bowel disease (dated by TCRdb to between 2017 and 2020). At the level of the whole study: The full study comprised 28 monozygotic twin pairs: nine German pairs (four IBD-concordant, five IBD-discordant) and 19 IBD-discordant Danish pairs. The search for disease-associated traits relied mainly on comparing, within discordant pairs, IBD patients with their genetically identical healthy co-twins. Each individual had, on average, about 151 000 unique TCRalpha sequences and 181 000 unique TCRbeta sequences available for analysis.

From each donor, an approximately 2.7 ml peripheral blood sample was collected into PAXgene tubes and kept at -80 degrees C. Without T cell sorting, total RNA was isolated from whole blood using the PAXgene blood miRNA kit on an automated QIAcube. Deep TCRalpha and TCRbeta repertoire profiling with unique molecular barcoding was performed on peripheral blood of monozygotic twin pairs concordant or discordant for inflammatory bowel disease. Smoking habits were recorded for all twin pairs, and individuals were classified as current, former or never smokers. The library came from 5' RACE. Preparation of each TCR library used approximately 4,000 ng of total RNA. For each sample, cDNA was synthesized in eight separate reactions using SMARTScribe reverse transcriptase. During cDNA synthesis, template switching introduced unique molecular identifiers that contained a 6-nucleotide sample barcode. Amplification of TCRalpha and TCRbeta cDNA involved two nested PCRs of 16 and 9 cycles, and each PCR was followed by bead purification. Before amplification, the cDNA was both treated with uracil DNA-glycosylase and purified with the QIAquick PCR purification kit. The second PCR added Illumina TruSeq-compatible adapters along with sample-specific barcodes. TapeStation and Qubit were used to check library quality and concentration, and 4 to 6 ng of each library went into the pool. Sequencing of pooled libraries was carried out on an Illumina HiSeq2500 single-index Rapid Run using 2 x 100 bp reads and custom sequencing primers. The original methods were these. MiGEC version 1.2.6 was used for UMI-based consensus assembly, which corrected PCR and sequencing errors. V(D)J alignment, clonotype assembly and CDR3 extraction were performed with MiXCR version 2.1.1. Gene usage, clonotype sharing and MAIT/NKT TCR abundance were normalised by analysing the top 1000, 10 000 and 20 000 clonotypes per sample. After downsampling to 27 000 UMIs, diversity was calculated as the inverse Simpson index using the vegan R package. Statistical testing used paired Mann-Whitney U tests on the discordant twin pairs and applied Benjamini-Hochberg correction for multiple testing. TCRdb reprocessed the reads; each CDR3 protein sequence makes one entry, and DNA is unavailable. TCRdb, not the original authors, processed these V and J calls. This sample's listing comprises more than 95,000 distinct CDR3 sequences. The ten largest clones capture about 2% of the sample.

Results the study describes overall, beyond this receptor: The results gave no support for a single strong signal or clonotype linked to IBD. Concordant and discordant twins showed no difference in repertoire similarity, possibly because of limited statistical power. Because patients received different immunosuppressive treatments, the repertoires may have picked up extra background noise and variability between individuals. TCRbeta repertoire diversity, by inverse Simpson index, was decreased in IBD patients compared with their healthy co-twins. Compared with healthy twins, IBD patients had fewer clonotypes in common with other individuals, a difference most pronounced in patients showing signs of disease activity. The analysis was unable to tell apart different T cell subtypes.

The receptor's source is a human donor with ulcerative colitis or Crohn's disease, or a healthy co-twin of an affected twin (not recorded which). The chain links TRBV3-1 with TRBJ2-7; TCRdb picks TRBD1, but there is no DNA to check that call. The specimen sequenced was blood. This receptor carries the CDR3 CASSLPGTGYHEQYF.